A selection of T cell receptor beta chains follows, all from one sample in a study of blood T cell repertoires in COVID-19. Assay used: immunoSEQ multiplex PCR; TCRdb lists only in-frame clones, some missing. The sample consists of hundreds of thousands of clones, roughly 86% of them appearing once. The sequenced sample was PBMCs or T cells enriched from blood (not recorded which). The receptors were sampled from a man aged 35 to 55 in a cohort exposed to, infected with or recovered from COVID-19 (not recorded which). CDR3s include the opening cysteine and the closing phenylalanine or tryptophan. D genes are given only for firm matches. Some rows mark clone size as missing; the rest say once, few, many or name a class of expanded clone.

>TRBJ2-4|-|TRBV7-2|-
TGTGCCAGCAGCACCACCGGACTCAGTTACATTCAGTACTTC
CASSTTGLSYIQYF
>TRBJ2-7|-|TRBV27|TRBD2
TGTGCCAGCAGTTACCGCCAGCGGGATCTCTCCTACGAGCAGTACTTC
CASSYRQRDLSYEQYF
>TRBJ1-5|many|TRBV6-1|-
TGTGCCAGCAGTGAAGTGAGAGGGACACAGGGCGGTCAGCCCCAGCATTTT
CASSEVRGTQGGQPQHF
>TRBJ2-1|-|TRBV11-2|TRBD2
TGTGCCAGCAGCTCTGGGACTAGAACTCATGAGCAGTTCTTC
CASSSGTRTHEQFF
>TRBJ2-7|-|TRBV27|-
TGTGCCAGCCGGACAACCGCCTACGAGCAGTACTTC
CASRTTAYEQYF
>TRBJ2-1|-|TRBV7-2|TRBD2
TGTGCCAGCAGCTTGGGTAGCGGGAGGGCCACGAATGAGCAGTTCTTC
CASSLGSGRATNEQFF
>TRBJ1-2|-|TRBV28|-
TGTGCCAGCAGTTTAGGCCTGTTCTATGGCTACACCTTC
CASSLGLFYGYTF
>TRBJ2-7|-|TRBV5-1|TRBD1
TGCGCCAGCAGCCCATCCGACAGGGGCCTCCTCTACGAGCAGTACTTC
CASSPSDRGLLYEQYF
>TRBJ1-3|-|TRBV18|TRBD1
TGTGCCAGCTCCAGAGGACAGGGCTCTGGAAACACCATATATTTT
CASSRGQGSGNTIYF
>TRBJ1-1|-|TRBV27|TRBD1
TGTGCCAGCACATCCTTAGGGACAGCGAACACTGAAGCTTTCTTT
CASTSLGTANTEAFF
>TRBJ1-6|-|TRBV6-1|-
TGTGCCAGCAGTGCCGACGGAAAGGGGGTCTCCTATAATTCACCCCTCCACTTT
CASSADGKGVSYNSPLHF
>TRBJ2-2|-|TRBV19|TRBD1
TGTGCCAGTAGTAAAGGGGGCGGCGGGGAGCTGTTTTTT
CASSKGGGGELFF
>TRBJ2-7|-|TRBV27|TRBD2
TGTGCCAGCAGCAGATCGACTAGCGGTGACTACGAGCAGTACTTC
CASSRSTSGDYEQYF
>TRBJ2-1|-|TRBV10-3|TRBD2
TGTGCCATCAGCGCCGGGACTAGCGGTTACAATGAGCAGTTCTTC
CAISAGTSGYNEQFF
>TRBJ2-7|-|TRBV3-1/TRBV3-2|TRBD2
TGTGCCAGCAGTCGAACTAGCGGGACCAACGAGCAGTACTTC
CASSRTSGTNEQYF
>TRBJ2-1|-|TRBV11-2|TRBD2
TGTGCCAGCAGCCACGGGGGGGTTGTGTTCAATGAGCAGTTCTTC
CASSHGGVVFNEQFF
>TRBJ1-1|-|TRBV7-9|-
TGTGCCAGCAGCCCCGGACATCTTGCTGAAGCTTTCTTT
CASSPGHLAEAFF
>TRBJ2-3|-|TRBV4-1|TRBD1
TGCGCCAGCAGCCGGACAGGGACTAGCACAGATACGCAGTATTTT
CASSRTGTSTDTQYF
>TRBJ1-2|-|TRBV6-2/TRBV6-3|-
TGTGCCAGCAGTTACTACAGGGTCGCTGGCTACACCTTC
CASSYYRVAGYTF
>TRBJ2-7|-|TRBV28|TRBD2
TGTGCCAGCAGTCAGCTAGCGGGAGGGGTATACGAGCAGTACTTC
CASSQLAGGVYEQYF
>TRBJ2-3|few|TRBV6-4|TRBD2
TGTGCCAGCAGTGACAAGGCGGGAGGACCAGGTTCAGATACGCAGTATTTT
CASSDKAGGPGSDTQYF
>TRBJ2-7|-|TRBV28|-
TGTGCCAGCAGCGGGAGTTCATTCTCCTACGAGCAGTACTTC
CASSGSSFSYEQYF
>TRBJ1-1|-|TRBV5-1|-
TGCGCCAGCAGCTTGGCAGGGCCAGGGGCTGAAGCTTTCTTT
CASSLAGPGAEAFF
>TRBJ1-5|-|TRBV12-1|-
TGTGCCAGCCCCACAGGGGTTTGGTGCAATCAGCCCCAGCATTTT
CASPTGVWCNQPQHF
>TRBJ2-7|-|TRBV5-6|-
TGTGCCAGCAGCTCCTCCTCACGGAGCTCCTACGAGCAGTACTTC
CASSSSSRSSYEQYF
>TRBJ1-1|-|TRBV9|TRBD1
TGTGCCAGCAGCGTAGGGTGGACAGGGGGCACTGAAGCTTTCTTT
CASSVGWTGGTEAFF
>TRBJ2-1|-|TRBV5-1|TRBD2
TGCGCCAGCAGCGTAATAGCGACTAGCGGTAACAATGAGCAGTTCTTC
CASSVIATSGNNEQFF
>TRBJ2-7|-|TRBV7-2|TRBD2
TGTGCCAGCAGCAACGGACTAGCGGGAGTTACCTACGAGCAGTACTTC
CASSNGLAGVTYEQYF
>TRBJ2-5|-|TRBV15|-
TGTGCCACCAGCCCAAACACCGGTATCGGGTCGGAGACCCAGTACTTC
CATSPNTGIGSETQYF
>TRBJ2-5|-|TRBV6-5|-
TGTGCCAGCAGTTACGGTTCGGTGAGGAGAGGGGGGACCCAGTACTTC
CASSYGSVRRGGTQYF
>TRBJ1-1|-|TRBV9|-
TGTGCCAGCAGCGTAGCTCAGGGAATGATGAACACTGAAGCTTTCTTT
CASSVAQGMMNTEAFF
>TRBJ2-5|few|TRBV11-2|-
TGTGCCAGCAGCTGGACGGACAGAGGAGAGACCCAGTACTTC
CASSWTDRGETQYF
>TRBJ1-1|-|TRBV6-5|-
TGTGCCAGCAGTCCCAGGGGCCTCACTGAAGCTTTCTTT
CASSPRGLTEAFF
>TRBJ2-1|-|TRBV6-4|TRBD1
TGTGCCAGCAGTGACTCGGACAGGGGTAGGCAGTTCTTC
CASSDSDRGRQFF
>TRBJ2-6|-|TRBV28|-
TGTGCCAGCAGTCTCTCTGGGGCCAACGTCCTGACTTTC
CASSLSGANVLTF
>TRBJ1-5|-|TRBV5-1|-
TGCGCCAGCAGCCCCGGACTGTATAGCAATCAGCCCCAGCATTTT
CASSPGLYSNQPQHF
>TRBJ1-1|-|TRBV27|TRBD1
TGTGCCAGCAGTCCCTTCTCCTTAGGGGGCGACACTGAAGCTTTCTTT
CASSPFSLGGDTEAFF
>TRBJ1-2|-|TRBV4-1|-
TGCGCCAGCGGCCGTGGGGCCGAATATGGCTACACCTTC
CASGRGAEYGYTF
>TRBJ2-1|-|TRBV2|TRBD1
TGTGCCAGCCTGGGACAGCGGTTGCCGAATGAGCAGTTCTTC
CASLGQRLPNEQFF
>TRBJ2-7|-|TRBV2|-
TGTGCCAGCAGCGAACTTTCCTACGAGCAGTACTTC
CASSELSYEQYF